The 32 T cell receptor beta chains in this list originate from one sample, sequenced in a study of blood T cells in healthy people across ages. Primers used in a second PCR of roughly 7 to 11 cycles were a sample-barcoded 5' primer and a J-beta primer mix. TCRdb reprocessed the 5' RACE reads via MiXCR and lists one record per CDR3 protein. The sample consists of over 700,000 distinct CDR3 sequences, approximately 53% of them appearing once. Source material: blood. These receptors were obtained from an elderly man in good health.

The DNA of the CDR3 is TGTGCCAGCAGCCAAAAACTGGGGGTTCAGTACTTC. Amino acids: CASSQKLGVQYF. This sequence joins TRBV3-1 and TRBJ2-5; possibly TRBD1 or TRBD2 for D (5 bases each). V lost 2 bases to trimming and J lost 11 bases, with 12 bases between them. This CDR3 is built from 12 residues. Germline CDR1 reads LGHDT; CDR2 reads YNNKEL (reference sequence).

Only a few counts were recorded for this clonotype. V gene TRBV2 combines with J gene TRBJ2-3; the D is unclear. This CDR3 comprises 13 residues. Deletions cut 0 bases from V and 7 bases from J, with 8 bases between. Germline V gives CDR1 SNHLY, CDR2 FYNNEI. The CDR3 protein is CASSEALGYTQYF. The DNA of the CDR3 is TGTGCCAGCAGTGAAGCGCTTGGTTATACGCAGTATTTT.

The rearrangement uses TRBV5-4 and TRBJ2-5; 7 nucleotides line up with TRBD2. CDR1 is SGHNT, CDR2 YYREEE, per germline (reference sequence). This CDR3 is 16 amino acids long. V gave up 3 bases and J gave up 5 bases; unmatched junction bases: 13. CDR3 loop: CASSSKSRGGGETQYF. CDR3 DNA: TGTGCCAGCAGCTCCAAATCTCGCGGGGGTGGGGAGACCCAGTACTTC.

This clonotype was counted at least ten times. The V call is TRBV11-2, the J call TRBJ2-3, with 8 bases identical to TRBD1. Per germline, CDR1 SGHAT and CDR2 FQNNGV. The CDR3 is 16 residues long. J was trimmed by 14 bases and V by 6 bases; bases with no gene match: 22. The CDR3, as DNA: TGTGCCAGCAGGCAATGGGGTCGACAGGGGAACACATACGCGTATTTT. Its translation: CASRQWGRQGNTYAYF.

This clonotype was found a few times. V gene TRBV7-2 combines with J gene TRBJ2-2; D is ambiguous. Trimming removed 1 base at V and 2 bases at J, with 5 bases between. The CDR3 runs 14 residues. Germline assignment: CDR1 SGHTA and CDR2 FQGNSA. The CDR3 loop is CASSLGRNTGELFF. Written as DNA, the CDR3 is TGTGCCAGCAGCTTAGGCCGAAACACCGGGGAGCTGTTTTTT.

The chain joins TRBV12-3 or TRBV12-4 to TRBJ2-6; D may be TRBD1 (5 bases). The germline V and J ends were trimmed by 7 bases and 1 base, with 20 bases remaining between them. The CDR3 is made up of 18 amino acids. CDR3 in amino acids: CASKLRVMLSSGANVLTF. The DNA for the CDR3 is TGTGCCAGCAAGCTCAGGGTTATGTTGTCTTCTGGGGCCAACGTCCTGACTTTC.

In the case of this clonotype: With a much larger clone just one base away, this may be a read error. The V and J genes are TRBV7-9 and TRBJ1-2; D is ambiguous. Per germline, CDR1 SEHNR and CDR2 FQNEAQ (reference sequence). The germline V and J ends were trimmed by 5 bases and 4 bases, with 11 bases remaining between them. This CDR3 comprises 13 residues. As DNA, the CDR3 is TGTGCCAGCAGCCCTGAAGCTAGCTATGGCTACACCTTC. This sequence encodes CASSPEASYGYTF.

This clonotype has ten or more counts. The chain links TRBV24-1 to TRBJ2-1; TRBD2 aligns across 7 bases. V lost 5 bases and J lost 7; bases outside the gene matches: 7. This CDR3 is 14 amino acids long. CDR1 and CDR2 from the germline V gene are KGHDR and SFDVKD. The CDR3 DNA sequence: TGTGCCACCAGTGGCAACTGGGGGGGGAATGAGCAGTTCTTC. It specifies CATSGNWGGNEQFF.

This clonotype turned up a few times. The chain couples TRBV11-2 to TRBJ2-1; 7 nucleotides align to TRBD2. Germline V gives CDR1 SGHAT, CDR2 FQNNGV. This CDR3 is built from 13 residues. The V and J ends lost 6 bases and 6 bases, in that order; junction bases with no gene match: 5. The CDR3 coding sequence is TGTGCCAGCAGTTACGGGAGGCTCAATGAGCAGTTCTTC. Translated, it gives CASSYGRLNEQFF.

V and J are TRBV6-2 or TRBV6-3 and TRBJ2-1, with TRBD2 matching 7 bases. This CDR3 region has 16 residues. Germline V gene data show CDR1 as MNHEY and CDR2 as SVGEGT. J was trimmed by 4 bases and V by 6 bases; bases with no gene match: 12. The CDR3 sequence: CASSQRREPPYNEQFF. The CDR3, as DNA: TGTGCCAGCAGCCAGAGGCGGGAGCCTCCATACAATGAGCAGTTCTTC.

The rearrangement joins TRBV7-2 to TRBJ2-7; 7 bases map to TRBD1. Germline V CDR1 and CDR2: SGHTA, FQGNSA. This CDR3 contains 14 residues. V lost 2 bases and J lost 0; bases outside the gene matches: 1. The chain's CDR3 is CASSLHRGSYEQYF. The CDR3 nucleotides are TGTGCCAGCAGCTTACACAGGGGCTCCTACGAGCAGTACTTC.

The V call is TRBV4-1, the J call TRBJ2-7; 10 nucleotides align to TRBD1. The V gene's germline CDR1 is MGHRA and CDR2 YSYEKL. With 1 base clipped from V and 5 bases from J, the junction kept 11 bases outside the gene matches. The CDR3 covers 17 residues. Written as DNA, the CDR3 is TGCGCCAGCAGCCAAGTTATCTCCCGGGACAGGGGCCACGAGCAGTACTTC. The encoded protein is CASSQVISRDRGHEQYF.

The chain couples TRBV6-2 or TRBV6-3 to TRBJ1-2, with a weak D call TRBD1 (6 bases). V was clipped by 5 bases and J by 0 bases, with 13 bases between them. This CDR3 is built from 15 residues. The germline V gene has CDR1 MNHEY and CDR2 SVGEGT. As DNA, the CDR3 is TGTGCCAGCAGTCTAGGGCGGACAGCTAACTATGGCTACACCTTC. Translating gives CASSLGRTANYGYTF.

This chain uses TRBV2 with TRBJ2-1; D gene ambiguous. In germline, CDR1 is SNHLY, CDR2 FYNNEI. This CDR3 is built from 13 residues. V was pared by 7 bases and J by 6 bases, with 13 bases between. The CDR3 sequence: CASKVPKPNEQFF. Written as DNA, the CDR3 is TGTGCCAGCAAGGTGCCGAAGCCCAATGAGCAGTTCTTC.

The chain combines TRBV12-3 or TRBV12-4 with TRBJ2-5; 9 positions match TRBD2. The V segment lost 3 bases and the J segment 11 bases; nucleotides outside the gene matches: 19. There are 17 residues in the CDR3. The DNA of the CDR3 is TGTGCCAGCAGTTTTCGACTAGCGGTAGGGGCCCCAAGGGAGCAGTACTTC. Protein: CASSFRLAVGAPREQYF.

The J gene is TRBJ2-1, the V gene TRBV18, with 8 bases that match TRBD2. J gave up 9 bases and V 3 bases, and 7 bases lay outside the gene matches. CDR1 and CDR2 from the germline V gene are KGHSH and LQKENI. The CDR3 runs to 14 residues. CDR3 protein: CASSPGLVESEQFF. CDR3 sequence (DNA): TGTGCCAGCTCACCGGGACTAGTAGAGAGTGAGCAGTTCTTC.

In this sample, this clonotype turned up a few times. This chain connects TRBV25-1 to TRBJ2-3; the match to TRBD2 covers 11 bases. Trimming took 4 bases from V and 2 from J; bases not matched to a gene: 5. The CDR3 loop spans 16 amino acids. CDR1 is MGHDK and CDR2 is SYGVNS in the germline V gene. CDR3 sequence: CASSALGLAVTDTQYF. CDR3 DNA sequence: TGTGCCAGCAGTGCCTTGGGACTAGCGGTCACAGATACGCAGTATTTT. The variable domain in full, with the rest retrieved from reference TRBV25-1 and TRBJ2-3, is EADIYQTPRYLVIGTGKKITLECSQTMGHDKMYWYQQDPGMELHLIHYSYGVNSTEKGDLSSESTVSRIRTEHFPLTLESARPSHTSQYLCASSALGLAVTDTQYFGPGTRLTVL.

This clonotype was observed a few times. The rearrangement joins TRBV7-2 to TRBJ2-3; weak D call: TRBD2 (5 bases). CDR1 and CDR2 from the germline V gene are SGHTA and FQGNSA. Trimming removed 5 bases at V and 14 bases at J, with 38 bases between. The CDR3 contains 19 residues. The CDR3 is CASSPSPRLASIGHRYAYF. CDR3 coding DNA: TGTGCCAGCAGCCCCTCGCCGCGGCTAGCAAGCATTGGGCACAGATACGCGTATTTT.

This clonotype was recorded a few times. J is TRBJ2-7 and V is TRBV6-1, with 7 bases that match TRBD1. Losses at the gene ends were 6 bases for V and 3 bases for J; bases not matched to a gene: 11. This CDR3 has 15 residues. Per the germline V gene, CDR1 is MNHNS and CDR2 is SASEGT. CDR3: CASSLRGGSYYEQYF. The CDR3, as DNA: TGTGCCAGCAGCCTCCGAGGGGGCAGCTACTACGAGCAGTACTTC.

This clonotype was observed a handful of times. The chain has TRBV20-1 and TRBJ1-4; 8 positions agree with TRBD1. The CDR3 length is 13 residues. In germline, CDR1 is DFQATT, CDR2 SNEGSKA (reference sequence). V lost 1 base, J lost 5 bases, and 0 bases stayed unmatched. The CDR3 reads CSARGQGNEKLFF. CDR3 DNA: TGCAGTGCTAGAGGACAGGGGAATGAAAAACTGTTTTTT.

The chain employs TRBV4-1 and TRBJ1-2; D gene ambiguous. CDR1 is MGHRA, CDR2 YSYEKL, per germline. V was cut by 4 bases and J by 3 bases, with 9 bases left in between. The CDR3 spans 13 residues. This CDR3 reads CASSLRSYYGYTF. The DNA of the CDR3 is TGCGCCAGCAGCCTACGGTCTTACTATGGCTACACCTTC.

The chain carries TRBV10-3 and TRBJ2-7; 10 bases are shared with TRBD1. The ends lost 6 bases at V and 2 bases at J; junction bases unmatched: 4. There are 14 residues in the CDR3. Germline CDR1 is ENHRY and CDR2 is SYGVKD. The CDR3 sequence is CAISAGTGAYEQYF. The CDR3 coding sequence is TGTGCCATCAGCGCCGGGACAGGGGCCTACGAGCAGTACTTC.

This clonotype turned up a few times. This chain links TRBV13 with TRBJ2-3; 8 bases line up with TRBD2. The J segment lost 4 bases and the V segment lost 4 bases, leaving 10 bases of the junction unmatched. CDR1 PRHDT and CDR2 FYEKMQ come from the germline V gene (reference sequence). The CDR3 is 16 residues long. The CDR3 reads CASSSRFSGTPDTQYF. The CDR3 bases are TGTGCCAGCAGCTCCCGGTTTAGCGGGACCCCAGATACGCAGTATTTT.

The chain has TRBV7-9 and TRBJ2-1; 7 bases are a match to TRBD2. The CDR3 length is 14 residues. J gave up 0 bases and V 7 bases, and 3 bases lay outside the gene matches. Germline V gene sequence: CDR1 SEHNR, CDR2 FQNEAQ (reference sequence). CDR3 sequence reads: CASTRGSSYNEQFF. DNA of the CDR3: TGTGCCAGCACTCGCGGGAGCTCCTACAATGAGCAGTTCTTC.

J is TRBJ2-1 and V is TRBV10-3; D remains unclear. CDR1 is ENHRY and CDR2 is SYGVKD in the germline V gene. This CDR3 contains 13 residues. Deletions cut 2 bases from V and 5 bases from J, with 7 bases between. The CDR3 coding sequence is TGTGCCATCAGTGAGGGTACGGACAATGAGCAGTTCTTC. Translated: CAISEGTDNEQFF.

Here the CDR3 reads CATSDFPGTEAFF. CDR3 nucleotides: TGTGCCACCAGTGATTTCCCTGGGACTGAAGCTTTCTTT. V usage is TRBV24-1 and J usage is TRBJ1-1; D ambiguous. The ends were cut back, 1 base at V and 5 bases at J, with 7 bases in the middle. The germline gives CDR1 KGHDR, CDR2 SFDVKD. There are 13 residues in the CDR3.

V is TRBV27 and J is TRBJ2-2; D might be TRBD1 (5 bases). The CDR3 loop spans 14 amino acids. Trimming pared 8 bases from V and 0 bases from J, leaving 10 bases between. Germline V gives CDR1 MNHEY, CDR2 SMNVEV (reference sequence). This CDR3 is CASGQGTNTGELFF. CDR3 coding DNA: TGTGCCAGCGGGCAGGGTACGAACACCGGGGAGCTGTTTTTT.

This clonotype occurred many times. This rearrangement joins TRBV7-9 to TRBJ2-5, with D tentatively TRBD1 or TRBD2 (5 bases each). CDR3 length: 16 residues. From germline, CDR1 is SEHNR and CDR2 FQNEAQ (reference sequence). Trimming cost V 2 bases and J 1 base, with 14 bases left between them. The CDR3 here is CASSLSSTGTQETQYF. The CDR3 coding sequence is TGTGCCAGCAGCTTATCCAGCACGGGGACCCAAGAGACCCAGTACTTC.

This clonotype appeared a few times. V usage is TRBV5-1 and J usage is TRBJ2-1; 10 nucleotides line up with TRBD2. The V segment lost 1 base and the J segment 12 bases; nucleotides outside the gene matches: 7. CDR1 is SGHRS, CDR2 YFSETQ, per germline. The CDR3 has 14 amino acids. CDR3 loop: CASSLSLAGASQFF. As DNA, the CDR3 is TGCGCCAGCAGCTTGAGTCTAGCGGGAGCGTCGCAGTTCTTC.

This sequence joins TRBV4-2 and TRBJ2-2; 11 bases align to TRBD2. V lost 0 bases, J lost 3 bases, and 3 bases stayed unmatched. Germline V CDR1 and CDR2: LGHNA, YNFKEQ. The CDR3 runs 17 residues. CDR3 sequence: CASSQEVAGGYTGELFF. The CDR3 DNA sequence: TGTGCCAGCAGCCAAGAAGTAGCGGGAGGGTACACCGGGGAGCTGTTTTTT.

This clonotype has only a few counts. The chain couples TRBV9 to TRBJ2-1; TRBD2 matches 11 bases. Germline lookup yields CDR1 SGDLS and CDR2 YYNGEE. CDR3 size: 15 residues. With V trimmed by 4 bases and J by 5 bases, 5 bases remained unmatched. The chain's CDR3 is CASSYLAGGDNEQFF. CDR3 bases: TGTGCCAGCAGCTATCTAGCGGGAGGCGACAATGAGCAGTTCTTC.

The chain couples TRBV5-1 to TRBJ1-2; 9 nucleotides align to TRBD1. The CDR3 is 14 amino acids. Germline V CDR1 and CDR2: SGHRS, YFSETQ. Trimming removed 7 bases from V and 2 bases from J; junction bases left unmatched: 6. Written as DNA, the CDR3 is TGCGCCAGCGCCGGGACAGGGCAGAACTATGGCTACACCTTC. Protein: CASAGTGQNYGYTF.